This TCR beta chain was identified during a study of blood T cell repertoires in COVID-19. As for the study in general: The United States, Italy and Spain were the sources of the acute and convalescent COVID-19 samples. T cells, B-cell-depleted T cells, or PBMCs supplied cDNA or gDNA.

Source study methods: Nucleated cell number was recorded as an estimate derived from reference gene primer amplification. Sequenced by immunoSEQ multiplex PCR; TCRdb stores in-frame clones only, minus some. D and trimming were read from the DNA, whereas the V and J calls and clone size are those reported in that table. The table has approximately 250,000 clones, under 90% seen once. The CDR3 totals 18 residues. The sequence derives from a man in his 60s with acute or convalescent COVID-19. V usage is TRBV21-1 and J usage is TRBJ2-1; TRBD2 is the table's D call and was not checked against the DNA. TRBV21-1 is a recognized pseudogene. Sample: peripheral blood. Here the CDR3 reads CASSKDPSGSFSYNEQFF. The CDR3 nucleotides are TGTGCCAGCAGCAAAGATCCTAGCGGGTCCTTCTCCTACAATGAGCAGTTCTTC.